The following is a T cell receptor (beta chain) sequence with its context. This clonotype is characterized as medium-sized (0.01 to 0.1%). No cognate antigen has been identified for it. Per-base qualities were not stored, and no clone one base away is much larger. The record originates from a study. This sample was sequenced with an Illumina MiSeq. TCRdb ran its own pipeline on the public reads, namely fastp trimming at Q25 and MiXCR clone calling, and kept in-frame beta chains. Under each unique CDR3 protein, matching rows form one entry showing the most common genes and DNA. This sample holds about 4,500 distinct CDR3 sequences; more than 8% were observed only once. In total, the top ten clones hold about 32% of the sample. Including cysteine and phenylalanine, the CDR3 has 12 amino acids. Only the CDR3 DNA stays, 36 bases, in frame from base 1. V is shortened by 5 bases, J by 7 bases, and the region joining them spans 12 bases. The germline V gene yields SGDLS for CDR1 and YYNGEE for CDR2.

The sequence is built from TRBV9 and TRBJ1-2, with no confident D gene call. The specimen was CD4+ T cells from peripheral blood. This receptor was taken from a human donor with rheumatoid arthritis. Here the CDR3 is given as CASREIFRGYTF. The DNA sequence follows: TGTGCCAGCAGAGAAATTTTCCGTGGCTACACCTTC.